The 17 T cell receptor beta chains below come from one sample, sequenced in a study of T cell repertoires in cytomegalovirus infection (dated by TCRdb to about 2019). For sequencing, an Illumina HiSeq 1500 was employed. In TCRdb, the public reads were trimmed at Q25 with fastp and aligned with MiXCR, with productive beta chains retained. Entries that share a CDR3 protein sequence are merged under the most common genes and DNA. The sample records about 570,000 distinct CDR3 sequences, about 39% of which are singletons. Jointly, the top ten make up around 48% of the sample. Interpreted using the paper, the treatment or condition label stands for: in vitro stimulation with specific CMV peptide epitopes to enrich CMV-specific T cells. Antigen specificity for these receptors is unknown. The sequencing here drew on cultured PBMCs, taken from culture after CMV antigen stimulation. The source of these receptors is a human donor in good health (CMV status not recorded). Some clones in this sample may be carry-over from other donors' samples.

The table lists this clonotype with a few counts. The chain employs TRBV4-1 and TRBJ2-5, with D possibly TRBD2 on 7 matching bases. The V and J ends lost 0 bases and 1 base respectively, with 15 bases between them. From germline, CDR1 is MGHRA and CDR2 YSYEKL. The CDR3 loop spans 17 amino acids. CDR3 sequence (DNA): TGCGCCAGCAGCCAAGATGATGCGGGGGCCCTCCAAGAGACCCAGTACTTC. It specifies CASSQDDAGALQETQYF.

The chain employs TRBV19 and TRBJ2-7; D uncertain. The germline CDR1 and CDR2 sequences are LNHDA and SQIVND (reference sequence). Trimming took off 3 bases at V and 1 base at J, with 10 bases between the two ends. The CDR3 has 14 amino acids. CDR3 coding DNA: TGTGCCAGTAGTATTATCCAGGCATCCTACGAGCAGTACTTC. This encodes CASSIIQASYEQYF.

This clonotype was counted between two and nine times. The chain recombines TRBV7-2 with TRBJ2-4, with 15 bases matching TRBD2. V lost 1 base and J lost 3; bases outside the gene matches: 13. From germline, CDR1 is SGHTA and CDR2 FQGNSA. CDR3 length equals 21 residues. The CDR3 DNA reads as TGTGCCAGCAGCTTAGTTGGTGGGACTAGCGGGAGGAAGGAAGTCAAAAACATTCAGTACTTC. Amino acid sequence: CASSLVGGTSGRKEVKNIQYF.

The V gene is TRBV7-2, the J gene TRBJ2-5; 9 nucleotides agree with TRBD2. The CDR3 is made up of 15 amino acids. Per germline, CDR1 SGHTA and CDR2 FQGNSA. The V gene end was trimmed by 2 bases and the J gene end by 6 bases; junction bases not matched to a gene: 7. CDR3 coding DNA: TGTGCCAGCAGCTTATATGCGGGAGGGCCCCAGACCCAGTACTTC. This codes for CASSLYAGGPQTQYF.

This clonotype was recorded a few times. The V gene is TRBV7-9, the J gene TRBJ1-2, with D unresolved. Trimming shortened V by 1 base and J by 4 bases, and 10 bases separated the two germline ends. Germline V lookup: CDR1 SEHNR, CDR2 FQNEAQ (reference sequence). This CDR3 has 14 amino acids. The CDR3 coding sequence is TGTGCCAGCAGCTTAGTGGCAGCCACCTATGGCTACACCTTC. Its protein product is CASSLVAATYGYTF.

This chain links TRBV7-8 with TRBJ2-2; the D call may be TRBD1 or TRBD2 (5 bases each). V was pared by 5 bases and J by 3 bases, with 16 bases between. The V gene's germline CDR1 is SGHVS and CDR2 FQNEAQ. The CDR3 covers 16 residues. CDR3 region: CASSLRGAQDTGELFF. The CDR3 nucleotides are TGTGCCAGCAGCCTAAGAGGGGCCCAGGACACCGGGGAGCTGTTTTTT.

This clonotype was recorded a few times. The J gene is TRBJ1-2, the V gene TRBV6-1; no definite D call. The CDR3 runs to 14 residues. From germline, CDR1 is MNHNS and CDR2 SASEGT. V was cut by 7 bases and J by 6 bases, with 18 bases left in between. The CDR3 spells CASITEGRWNGYTF. Here the CDR3 DNA reads TGTGCCAGCATCACCGAAGGCCGGTGGAATGGCTACACCTTC.

The V call is TRBV7-2, the J call TRBJ2-5; unclear D gene. V lost 0 bases and J 5 bases, leaving 10 bases between the germline ends. The CDR3 length is 14 residues. The germline V gene encodes CDR1 SGHTA and CDR2 FQGNSA. CDR3 loop: CASSLATAYETQYF. CDR3 DNA sequence: TGTGCCAGCAGCTTAGCCACAGCATACGAGACCCAGTACTTC.

The chain joins TRBV15 to TRBJ1-2; 8 positions agree with TRBD1. Germline V CDR1 and CDR2: LNHNV, YYDKDF (reference sequence). This CDR3 is built from 17 residues. J lost 7 bases, V lost 0 bases, and 13 bases had no gene match. The CDR3 DNA is TGTGCCACCAGCAGAGATTTAATGACAGGGGTGATTATTGGCTACACCTTC. Its protein product is CATSRDLMTGVIIGYTF.

V and J are TRBV12-3 or TRBV12-4 and TRBJ1-1, with TRBD1 identical over 12 bases. Germline trimming cut 7 bases from V and 0 bases from J; bases unmatched to any gene: 12. CDR3 size: 18 residues. CDR3 sequence: CASISAGTGGLMNTEAFF. CDR3 nucleotide sequence: TGTGCCAGCATCTCCGCCGGGACAGGGGGCCTCATGAACACTGAAGCTTTCTTT.

In this sample, this clonotype turned up a few times. The chain has TRBV7-2 and TRBJ2-5; 7 bases are shared with TRBD2. V was pared by 10 bases and J by 5 bases, with 7 bases of the junction left unmatched. Germline lookup yields CDR1 SGHTA and CDR2 FQGNSA. This CDR3 is 12 amino acids long. The CDR3 DNA reads as TGTGCCACGGGGGGAAGCCGGGAGACCCAGTACTTC. This codes for CATGGSRETQYF.

This clonotype was seen repeatedly, ten times or more. The chain has TRBV11-3 and TRBJ2-7; D ambiguous. Germline CDR1 and CDR2: SGHNT and YENEEA. The CDR3 is 12 residues long. With 3 bases removed from V and 0 bases from J, the gap between germline ends came to 3 bases. The CDR3 region is CASSFNSYEQYF. In DNA form, the CDR3 reads TGTGCCAGCAGCTTTAACTCCTACGAGCAGTACTTC.

This clonotype has a handful of counts. The CDR3 nucleotides read TGTGCCAGCATGACGCAGATGGGCGCTGGAAACACCATATATTTT. It codes for CASMTQMGAGNTIYF. The V call is TRBV12-3 or TRBV12-4, the J call TRBJ1-3; unclear D gene. This CDR3 is built from 15 residues. V shed 7 bases and J shed 2 bases, with 15 bases lying between them.

This chain connects TRBV6-1 to TRBJ2-7; D unclear. The V gene lost 5 bases and the J gene lost 4 bases, with 12 bases spanning the gap. The CDR3 contains 13 residues. Germline V gene lookup returns CDR1 MNHNS and CDR2 SASEGT. The DNA for the CDR3 is TGTGCCAGCAGTACAAGAGAGGATTACGAGCAGTACTTC. Translation gives CASSTREDYEQYF.

The chain is built from TRBV4-1 and TRBJ2-2, with unresolved D. CDR1 and CDR2 from the germline V gene are MGHRA and YSYEKL. The V end was cut by 1 base, the J end by 2 bases, with 11 bases between. The CDR3 totals 16 residues. The CDR3 reads CASSQVGGFNTGELFF. DNA for the CDR3: TGCGCCAGCAGCCAAGTAGGCGGTTTTAACACCGGGGAGCTGTTTTTT.

This clonotype was seen once. The V and J genes are TRBV10-3 and TRBJ2-2; TRBD1 matches at 9 bases. This CDR3 spans 13 amino acids. V gave up 10 bases and J gave up 7 bases; unmatched junction bases: 7. Germline lookup yields CDR1 ENHRY and CDR2 SYGVKD. CDR3 residues: CATWDRDSGELFF. DNA of the CDR3: TGTGCCACGTGGGACAGGGACAGCGGGGAGCTGTTTTTT.

This chain joins TRBV20-1 and TRBJ2-1; 8 bases agree with TRBD2. The CDR3 extends over 19 amino acids. Losses at the gene ends were 1 base for V and 5 bases for J; bases not matched to a gene: 19. The germline V gene has CDR1 DFQATT and CDR2 SNEGSKA (reference sequence). The CDR3 DNA is TGCAGTGCTAGAGCTCTCTCGGGTTTGCGGGAGGCAATACACAATGAGCAGTTCTTC. Its protein is CSARALSGLREAIHNEQFF.